The T cell receptor beta chain under discussion was sequenced for a study of human T cells and chemical hapten exposure. Findings and limits, study-wide: Compared to controls, expanded TCRs made significantly more large clusters of similar CDR3s.

This clonotype occurred many times. Its specificity is unknown. From germline, CDR1 is SGHAT and CDR2 FQNNGV. Trimming left V 4 bases short and J 8 bases short, with 6 bases between. The CDR3 consists of 12 residues. Library preparation tagged each individual cDNA molecule with a unique molecular identifier. Each CDR3 protein is one row after TCRdb ran MiXCR on the RACE reads. Among 110,000 or so distinct CDR3 sequences listed, roughly 9% were seen once. Time point described: patch test 2, 6 weeks after DPC sensitization. Treatment meaning: therapeutic diphenylcyclopropenone sensitization with weekly scalp DPC.

The sample here was whole blood, taken in connection with sensitization to the hapten diphenylcyclopropenone (DPC). The chain carries TRBV11-2 and TRBJ1-6, with D unresolved. This clonotype originated in a middle-aged woman with alopecia areata. Some clones in this sample may be carry-over from other donors' samples. CDR3 sequence: CASSYRDSPLHF. The DNA of the CDR3 is TGTGCCAGCAGCTACCGGGATTCACCCCTCCACTTT.